This TCR beta chain was found in a study of shared clonotypes between healthy human individuals. The data were produced by immunoSEQ multiplex PCR, yet TCRdb's version contains in-frame clones alone and is incomplete. The table records some 2,400,000 clones, approximately 96% of them present only once. Trimming cost V 1 base and J 4 bases, with 11 bases left between them. This CDR3 comprises 15 residues. The germline CDR1 and CDR2 sequences are SEHNR and FQNEAQ (reference sequence). This clonotype originated in a man aged 18-30 years in good health. The rearrangement uses TRBV7-9 and TRBJ2-4; possibly TRBD1 for D (6 bases). The sequenced sample was naive CD4+ T cells sorted from blood. Subset here: CD45RA+ positively selected. CDR3 sequence reads: CASSLEAGVKNIQYF. Written as DNA, the CDR3 is TGTGCCAGCAGCTTAGAAGCAGGGGTGAAAAACATTCAGTACTTC.